The rows below give T cell receptor beta chains drawn from one sample of a study of graft-versus-host responses after intestinal transplantation. Their antigen targets remain unknown. The method was immunoSEQ multiplex PCR; TCRdb's version includes in-frame clones alone and lacks a portion of them. The sample includes some 110,000 clones, roughly 92% of them seen just once. The sequenced sample was unstimulated CD4+ T cells sorted from spleen or lymph node cells, obtained before transplant. The receptor set was obtained from a human donor who was the organ donor for an intestinal transplant. The CDR3 runs from the conserved cysteine through the conserved F or W. A D gene is named only where the DNA matches it firmly. Clone size, where shown, is once, few, many, or a class for clones that have expanded.

size: .
V: TRBV5-1
D: TRBD2
J: TRBJ2-3
CDR3: CASSLGLAGGDTQYF
DNA: TGCGCCAGCAGCTTGGGACTAGCGGGAGGGGATACGCAGTATTTT

size: .
V: TRBV4-1
D: .
J: TRBJ2-3
CDR3: CASSLTLVDTQYF
DNA: TGCGCCAGCAGCCTTACACTAGTAGATACGCAGTATTTT

size: .
V: TRBV23-1
D: .
J: TRBJ1-2
CDR3: CASSHRLEGQADGYTF
DNA: TGCGCCAGCAGTCACCGACTGGAGGGGCAAGCGGATGGCTACACCTTC

size: .
V: TRBV19
D: .
J: TRBJ2-7
CDR3: CASSIASPPYEQYF
DNA: TGTGCCAGTAGTATCGCGAGTCCCCCCTACGAGCAGTACTTC

size: .
V: TRBV4-2
D: .
J: TRBJ2-7
CDR3: CASSQDRQGYEQYF
DNA: TGTGCCAGCAGCCAAGATCGGCAGGGCTACGAGCAGTACTTC

size: .
V: TRBV7-2
D: .
J: TRBJ2-1
CDR3: CASSLGFIVTYNEQFF
DNA: TGTGCCAGCAGCTTAGGGTTTATCGTAACCTACAATGAGCAGTTCTTC

size: .
V: TRBV5-7
D: TRBD2
J: TRBJ2-7
CDR3: CASSLWGLAGRYEQYF
DNA: TGTGCCAGCAGCTTGTGGGGACTAGCGGGAAGGTACGAGCAGTACTTC

size: .
V: TRBV15
D: .
J: TRBJ2-6
CDR3: CATSRDLRAFGANVLTF
DNA: TGTGCCACCAGCAGAGATCTTCGTGCGTTTGGGGCCAACGTCCTGACTTTC

size: .
V: TRBV7-2
D: .
J: TRBJ1-2
CDR3: CASSLRGESNYGYTF
DNA: TGTGCCAGCAGCTTAAGGGGGGAGTCAAACTATGGCTACACCTTC

size: .
V: TRBV19
D: .
J: TRBJ2-2
CDR3: CASSRGQNTGELFF
DNA: TGTGCCAGTAGTAGGGGACAGAACACCGGGGAGCTGTTTTTT

size: .
V: TRBV28
D: TRBD1
J: TRBJ1-5
CDR3: CASSYFRDRGPQPQHF
DNA: TGTGCCAGCAGTTATTTCCGGGACAGGGGGCCCCAGCCCCAGCATTTT

size: .
V: TRBV5-3
D: .
J: TRBJ2-3
CDR3: CARSHRVLTDTQYF
DNA: TGTGCCAGAAGCCACCGCGTCCTCACAGATACGCAGTATTTT

size: .
V: TRBV6-5
D: TRBD1
J: TRBJ2-7
CDR3: CASSYPTGGKYEQYF
DNA: TGTGCCAGCAGTTACCCGACAGGGGGCAAATACGAGCAGTACTTC

size: .
V: TRBV7-9
D: TRBD1
J: TRBJ1-1
CDR3: CASSRAGTGRNTEAFF
DNA: TGTGCCAGCAGCCGAGCCGGGACAGGGAGGAACACTGAAGCTTTCTTT

size: .
V: TRBV5-1
D: .
J: TRBJ2-1
CDR3: CASSPPRGNSDEQFF
DNA: TGCGCCAGCAGCCCCCCTCGGGGGAATTCGGATGAGCAGTTCTTC

size: .
V: TRBV19
D: .
J: TRBJ2-1
CDR3: CASSTQKGTGNEQFF
DNA: TGTGCCAGTAGTACACAAAAAGGAACGGGCAATGAGCAGTTCTTC

size: once
V: TRBV7-2
D: TRBD1
J: TRBJ1-5
CDR3: CASSLASGGDQPQRF
DNA: TGTGCCAGCAGCTTAGCGTCAGGGGGTGATCAGCCCCAGCGTTTT

size: .
V: TRBV25-1
D: TRBD1
J: TRBJ1-2
CDR3: CASSEFDRDSYGYTF
DNA: TGTGCCAGCAGTGAATTCGACAGGGATAGCTATGGCTACACCTTC

size: .
V: TRBV28
D: TRBD1
J: TRBJ1-1
CDR3: CASRPSGGLNTEAFF
DNA: TGTGCCAGCAGGCCCTCAGGGGGCCTGAACACTGAAGCTTTCTTT

size: .
V: TRBV29-1
D: .
J: TRBJ2-5
CDR3: CSARPGAETQYF
DNA: TGCAGCGCCCGGCCAGGGGCAGAGACCCAGTACTTC

size: .
V: TRBV6-5
D: .
J: TRBJ2-7
CDR3: CASRKGLRFYEQYF
DNA: TGTGCCAGCAGGAAAGGACTGCGCTTCTACGAGCAGTACTTC

size: .
V: TRBV7-9
D: TRBD1
J: TRBJ1-2
CDR3: CASSLGPLETGVYGYTF
DNA: TGTGCCAGCAGCTTAGGCCCCCTCGAGACAGGGGTCTACGGCTACACCTTC

size: once
V: TRBV11-3
D: .
J: TRBJ2-2
CDR3: CASSKEGVAGELFF
DNA: TGTGCCAGCAGCAAAGAGGGGGTTGCCGGGGAGCTGTTTTTT

size: few
V: TRBV28
D: TRBD1
J: TRBJ2-3
CDR3: CASSLAGTGVTDTQYF
DNA: TGTGCCAGCAGTTTAGCTGGGACAGGCGTCACAGATACGCAGTATTTT

size: .
V: TRBV5-4
D: TRBD2
J: TRBJ2-3
CDR3: CASSELAGGSTDTQYF
DNA: TGTGCCAGCAGCGAGCTAGCGGGAGGGAGCACAGATACGCAGTATTTT

size: .
V: TRBV10-3
D: .
J: TRBJ1-3
CDR3: CAISAGVSGNTIYF
DNA: TGTGCCATCAGTGCAGGTGTATCTGGAAACACCATATATTTT

size: .
V: TRBV18
D: .
J: TRBJ1-4
CDR3: CASSRTATNEKLFF
DNA: TGTGCCAGCTCACGGACAGCAACTAATGAAAAACTGTTTTTT

size: .
V: TRBV19
D: TRBD2
J: TRBJ2-1
CDR3: CASSKGGLAGGKNEQFF
DNA: TGTGCCAGTAGTAAGGGGGGACTAGCGGGAGGGAAAAATGAGCAGTTCTTC

size: .
V: TRBV27
D: TRBD2
J: TRBJ2-3
CDR3: CASISGASTDTQYF
DNA: TGTGCCAGCATAAGCGGGGCTAGCACAGATACGCAGTATTTT

size: .
V: TRBV5-3
D: .
J: TRBJ2-7
CDR3: CARSFGTETYEQYF
DNA: TGTGCCAGAAGCTTCGGGACGGAGACCTACGAGCAGTACTTC

size: .
V: TRBV30
D: .
J: TRBJ1-2
CDR3: CAWSVSGNYGYTF
DNA: TGTGCCTGGAGTGTATCGGGCAACTATGGCTACACCTTC

size: .
V: TRBV5-1
D: .
J: TRBJ2-4
CDR3: CASSLVPGIQYF
DNA: TGCGCCAGCAGCTTGGTACCCGGCATTCAGTACTTC

size: .
V: TRBV19
D: .
J: TRBJ2-7
CDR3: CASIWARPYEQYF
DNA: TGTGCCAGTATCTGGGCACGTCCCTACGAGCAGTACTTC

size: .
V: TRBV5-1
D: .
J: TRBJ2-2
CDR3: CASSPPGGANTGELFF
DNA: TGCGCCAGCAGCCCCCCGGGCGGGGCGAACACCGGGGAGCTGTTTTTT

size: .
V: TRBV4-1
D: TRBD2
J: TRBJ2-2
CDR3: CASSQDITSGANTGELFF
DNA: TGCGCCAGCAGCCAAGATATCACTAGCGGGGCGAACACCGGGGAGCTGTTTTTT

size: .
V: TRBV11-2
D: .
J: TRBJ1-5
CDR3: CASSLGRVSPQHF
DNA: TGTGCCAGCAGCTTAGGCCGGGTCTCGCCCCAGCATTTT

size: .
V: TRBV20-1
D: .
J: TRBJ2-7
CDR3: CSAALFYEQYF
DNA: TGCAGTGCCGCCCTCTTCTACGAGCAGTACTTC

size: .
V: TRBV5-8
D: .
J: TRBJ1-5
CDR3: CASSSEQNQPQHF
DNA: TGTGCCAGCAGCTCTGAACAGAATCAGCCCCAGCATTTT

size: .
V: TRBV7-2
D: .
J: TRBJ2-2
CDR3: CASSFHGVGANTGELFF
DNA: TGTGCCAGCAGCTTCCACGGGGTGGGAGCCAACACCGGGGAGCTGTTTTTT

size: .
V: TRBV7-2
D: .
J: TRBJ2-3
CDR3: CASSLAGVRVDTQYF
DNA: TGTGCCAGCAGCTTAGCGGGTGTCAGGGTAGATACGCAGTATTTT

size: once
V: TRBV25-1
D: TRBD1
J: TRBJ1-6
CDR3: CASAPGGAKNSPLHF
DNA: TGTGCCAGCGCCCCAGGGGGGGCAAAAAATTCACCCCTCCACTTT

size: .
V: TRBV6-5
D: TRBD1
J: TRBJ1-2
CDR3: CASTDGTGHLSSYTF
DNA: TGTGCCAGCACGGATGGGACAGGCCATCTCTCTAGCTACACCTTC

size: few
V: TRBV6-5
D: .
J: TRBJ1-2
CDR3: CASSYSIGYTF
DNA: TGTGCCAGCAGTTACTCGATTGGCTACACCTTC

size: once
V: TRBV20-1
D: .
J: TRBJ2-3
CDR3: CSAKTPDTQYF
DNA: TGCAGTGCTAAGACCCCAGATACGCAGTATTTT

size: .
V: TRBV11-2
D: .
J: TRBJ2-1
CDR3: CASSLAALVQFF
DNA: TGTGCCAGCAGCTTAGCTGCGCTTGTGCAGTTCTTC

size: .
V: TRBV19
D: .
J: TRBJ2-4
CDR3: CASRGEAGSIQYF
DNA: TGTGCTAGTAGGGGGGAGGCTGGGAGCATTCAGTACTTC

size: .
V: TRBV6-5
D: TRBD2
J: TRBJ2-7
CDR3: CASSYWTSGSYEQYF
DNA: TGTGCCAGCAGTTACTGGACTAGCGGTTCCTACGAGCAGTACTTC

size: .
V: TRBV5-5
D: .
J: TRBJ2-2
CDR3: CASSAISTGELFF
DNA: TGTGCCAGCAGCGCTATTTCCACCGGGGAGCTGTTTTTT

size: .
V: TRBV25-1
D: TRBD1
J: TRBJ1-1
CDR3: CASSFGQGASAFF
DNA: TGTGCCAGCAGCTTCGGACAGGGGGCTTCGGCTTTCTTT

size: .
V: TRBV29-1
D: .
J: TRBJ2-3
CDR3: CSVSADWGLPTDTQYF
DNA: TGCAGCGTTTCGGCCGACTGGGGACTCCCCACAGATACGCAGTATTTT

size: .
V: TRBV1
D: .
J: TRBJ1-2
CDR3: CASRETGGDGYTF
DNA: TGCGCCAGCAGGGAAACGGGGGGCGATGGCTACACCTTC

size: .
V: TRBV6-1
D: TRBD1
J: TRBJ1-1
CDR3: CASNRQGAGAEAFF
DNA: TGTGCCAGCAACCGACAGGGGGCTGGCGCTGAAGCTTTCTTT

size: .
V: TRBV6-5
D: TRBD1
J: TRBJ2-7
CDR3: CASSSGGSYEQYF
DNA: TGTGCCAGCAGTTCAGGGGGCTCCTACGAGCAGTACTTC

size: .
V: TRBV4-3
D: TRBD2
J: TRBJ2-1
CDR3: CASSQDSLAGTLLFF
DNA: TGCGCCAGCAGCCAAGATTCCCTAGCGGGGACACTACTGTTCTTC

size: .
V: TRBV15
D: .
J: TRBJ2-5
CDR3: CATSRDQYQETQYF
DNA: TGTGCCACCAGCAGAGATCAGTACCAAGAGACCCAGTACTTC